This T cell receptor (beta chain) is drawn from a study of human CD4 T cells and Enterobacteriaceae. Per germline, CDR1 SNHLY and CDR2 FYNNEI. The V gene lost 5 bases and the J gene lost 0 bases, with 16 bases spanning the gap. The CDR3 loop spans 16 amino acids. This clone has just one count. The assay was immunoSEQ multiplex PCR, and TCRdb's table has in-frame clones only and misses some. This sample yields tens of thousands of clones, of which 70% to 85% are seen a single time; around 1.7% belongs to the top ten. All CD4+ cells other than CD45RA+CCR7+CD95- naive cells were sorted as memory, over 98% pure.

The specimen sequenced was memory CD4+ T cells from blood. The chain carries TRBV2 and TRBJ1-1; D ambiguous. The clonotype originates from a human donor in good health. This CDR3 reads CASSPREILLNTEAFF. CDR3 in DNA: TGTGCCAGCAGTCCCCGCGAGATACTTTTGAACACTGAAGCTTTCTTT. Supplemented by reference TRBV2 and TRBJ1-1, the full variable domain reads EPEVTQTPSHQVTQMGQEVILRCVPISNHLYFYWYRQILGQKVEFLVSFYNNEISEKSEIFDDQFSVERPDGSNFTLKIRSTKLEDSAMYFCASSPREILLNTEAFFGQGTRLTVV.